This T cell receptor beta chain was found in a study of shared clonotypes between healthy human individuals. Study results and limitations: Non-shared clonotypes showed lower generation probabilities than clonotypes common to all four donors. Naive CD4 clonotype sharing across several donors was approximately 5%. Blood alone was sampled, and tissue repertoires likely differ.

Method: immunoSEQ multiplex PCR; TCRdb's copy keeps in-frame clones and lacks some. This sample has a few million clones, with approximately 96% found just once. Notes on this clone: Its antigen is not known.

The CDR3 totals 20 residues. V lost 0 bases and J lost 3, with 24 bases in between. CDR1 and CDR2 from the germline V gene are LGHNA and YSLEER. The rearrangement uses TRBV4-3 and TRBJ2-1; the D gene is possibly TRBD2 (6 bases). What was sequenced was naive CD4+ T cells sorted from blood. Regarding subset: CD45RA+ positively selected. The receptor's source is a man younger than 35 in good health. Here the CDR3 reads CASSQENLGGAERYYNEQFF. The CDR3 region has the DNA TGCGCCAGCAGCCAAGAGAACCTGGGGGGTGCGGAGAGATACTACAATGAGCAGTTCTTC.